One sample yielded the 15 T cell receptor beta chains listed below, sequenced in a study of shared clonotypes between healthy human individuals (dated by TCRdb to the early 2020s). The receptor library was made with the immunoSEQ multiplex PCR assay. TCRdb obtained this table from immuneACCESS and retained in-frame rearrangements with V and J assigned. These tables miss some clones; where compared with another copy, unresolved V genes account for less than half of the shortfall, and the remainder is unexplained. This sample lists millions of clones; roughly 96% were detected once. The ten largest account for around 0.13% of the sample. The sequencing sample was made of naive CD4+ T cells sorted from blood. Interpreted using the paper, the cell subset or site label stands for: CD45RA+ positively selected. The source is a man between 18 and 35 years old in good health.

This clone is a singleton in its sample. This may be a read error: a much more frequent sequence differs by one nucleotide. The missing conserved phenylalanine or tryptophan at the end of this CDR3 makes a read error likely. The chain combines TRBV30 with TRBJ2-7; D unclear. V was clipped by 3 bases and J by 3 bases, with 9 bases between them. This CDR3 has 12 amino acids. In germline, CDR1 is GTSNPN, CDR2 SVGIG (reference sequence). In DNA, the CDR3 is TGTGCCTGGAGAGGGCAGAGCTACGAGCAGTACCTC. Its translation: CAWRGQSYEQYL.

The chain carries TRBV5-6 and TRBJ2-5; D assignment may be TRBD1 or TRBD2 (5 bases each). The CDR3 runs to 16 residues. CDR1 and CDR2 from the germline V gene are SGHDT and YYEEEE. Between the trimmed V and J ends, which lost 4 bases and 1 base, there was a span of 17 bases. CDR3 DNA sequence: TGTGCCAGCAGCATAACCGGGACGACCCGCCAAGAGACCCAGTACTTC. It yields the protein CASSITGTTRQETQYF.

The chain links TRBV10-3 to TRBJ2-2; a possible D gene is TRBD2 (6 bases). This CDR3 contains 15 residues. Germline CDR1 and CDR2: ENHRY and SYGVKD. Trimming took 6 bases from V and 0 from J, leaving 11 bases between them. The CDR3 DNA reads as TGTGCCATCAGCCACGGGACTCCGAACACCGGGGAGCTGTTTTTT. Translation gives CAISHGTPNTGELFF.

CDR3 sequence reads: CASSDGTDYGYTF. As DNA, the CDR3 is TGTGCCAGCAGCGACGGGACAGACTATGGCTACACCTTC. The V gene is TRBV11-2, the J gene TRBJ1-2, with TRBD1 matching 7 bases. Germline-derived CDR1 and CDR2 are SGHAT and FQNNGV. This CDR3 comprises 13 residues. Trimming removed 5 bases from V and 3 bases from J; junction bases left unmatched: 3.

DNA for the CDR3: TGTGCCAGCAGCCGCAAGTACACTGCAACTAATGAAAAACTGTTTTTT. Protein sequence: CASSRKYTATNEKLFF. The chain links TRBV13 to TRBJ1-4; D unclear. Germline V gene sequence: CDR1 PRHDT, CDR2 FYEKMQ (reference sequence). V was shortened by 5 bases and J by 0 bases, with 13 bases between the two germline ends. The CDR3 loop spans 16 amino acids.

CDR3 nucleotides: TGCGCCAGCAGCGCGACAGGGGACCCCGGGGAGACCCAGTACTTC. This encodes CASSATGDPGETQYF. The gene calls are TRBV5-1 and TRBJ2-5, with 8 bases matching TRBD1. V was clipped by 4 bases and J by 5 bases; unmatched bases: 10. Germline CDR1 reads SGHRS; CDR2 reads YFSETQ. The CDR3 sequence is 15 residues long.

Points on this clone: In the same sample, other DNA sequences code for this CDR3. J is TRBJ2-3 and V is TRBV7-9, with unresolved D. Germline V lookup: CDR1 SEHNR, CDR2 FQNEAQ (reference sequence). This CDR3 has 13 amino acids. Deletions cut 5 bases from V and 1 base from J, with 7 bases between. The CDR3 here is CASSLSGTDTQYF. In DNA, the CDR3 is TGTGCCAGCAGCCTATCGGGCACAGATACGCAGTATTTT.

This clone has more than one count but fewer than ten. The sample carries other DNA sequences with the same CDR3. This CDR3 is CASSYGEMNTEAFF. The CDR3 DNA is TGTGCCAGCAGTTACGGGGAGATGAACACTGAAGCTTTCTTT. The chain links TRBV6-6 to TRBJ1-1; D is ambiguous. The CDR3 contains 14 residues. Germline lookup yields CDR1 MNHNY and CDR2 SVGAGI (reference sequence). The ends were cut back, 2 bases at V and 0 bases at J, with 7 bases in the middle.

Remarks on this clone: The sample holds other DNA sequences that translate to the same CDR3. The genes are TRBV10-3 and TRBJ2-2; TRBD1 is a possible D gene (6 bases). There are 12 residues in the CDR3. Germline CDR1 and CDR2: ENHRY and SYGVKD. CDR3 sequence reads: CAGGQGAGELFF. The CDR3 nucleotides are TGTGCTGGGGGCCAAGGGGCCGGGGAGCTGTTTTTT.

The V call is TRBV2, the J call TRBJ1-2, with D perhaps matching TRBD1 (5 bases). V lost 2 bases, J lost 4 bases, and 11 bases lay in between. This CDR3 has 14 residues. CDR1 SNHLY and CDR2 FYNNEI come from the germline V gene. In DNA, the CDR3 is TGTGCCAGCAGTGAAAGAGGGGCGAGCTATGGCTACACCTTC. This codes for CASSERGASYGYTF.

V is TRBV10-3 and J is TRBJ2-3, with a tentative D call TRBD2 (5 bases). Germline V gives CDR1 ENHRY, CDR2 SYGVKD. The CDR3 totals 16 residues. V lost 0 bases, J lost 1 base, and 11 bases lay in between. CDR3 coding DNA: TGTGCCATCAGTGAGTCGAAACCCGGGGGCACAGATACGCAGTATTTT. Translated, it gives CAISESKPGGTDTQYF.

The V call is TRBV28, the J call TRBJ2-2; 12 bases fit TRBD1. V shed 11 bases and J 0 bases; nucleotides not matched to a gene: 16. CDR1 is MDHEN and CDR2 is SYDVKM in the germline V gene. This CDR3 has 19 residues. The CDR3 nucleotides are TGTGCCGGAGCCAACCGGGACAGGGGGCTCGGCGCGAACACCGGGGAGCTGTTTTTT. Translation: CAGANRDRGLGANTGELFF. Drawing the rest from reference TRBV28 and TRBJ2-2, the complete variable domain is DVKVTQSSRYLVKRTGEKVFLECVQDMDHENMFWYRQDPGLGLRLIYFSYDVKMKEKGDIPEGYSVSREKKERFSLILESASTNQTSMYLCAGANRDRGLGANTGELFFGEGSRLTVL.

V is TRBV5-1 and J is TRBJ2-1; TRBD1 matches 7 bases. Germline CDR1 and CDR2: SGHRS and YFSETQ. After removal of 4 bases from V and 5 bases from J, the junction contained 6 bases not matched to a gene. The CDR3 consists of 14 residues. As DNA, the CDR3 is TGCGCCAGCAGCCTTTGGGACAGCAACAATGAGCAGTTCTTC. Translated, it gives CASSLWDSNNEQFF. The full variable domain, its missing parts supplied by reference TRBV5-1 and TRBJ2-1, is KAGVTQTPRYLIKTRGQQVTLSCSPISGHRSVSWYQQTPGQGLQFLFEYFSETQRNKGNFPGRFSGRQFSNSRSEMNVSTLELGDSALYLCASSLWDSNNEQFFGPGTRLTVL.

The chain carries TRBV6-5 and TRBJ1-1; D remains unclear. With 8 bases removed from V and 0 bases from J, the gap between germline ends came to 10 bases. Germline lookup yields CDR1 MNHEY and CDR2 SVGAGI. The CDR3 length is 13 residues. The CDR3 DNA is TGTGCCAGCGCACAGTACATGAACACTGAAGCTTTCTTT. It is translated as CASAQYMNTEAFF.

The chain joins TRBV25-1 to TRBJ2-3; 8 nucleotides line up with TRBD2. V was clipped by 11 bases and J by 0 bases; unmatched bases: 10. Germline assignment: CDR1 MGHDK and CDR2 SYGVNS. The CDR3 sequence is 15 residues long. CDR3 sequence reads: CASSRASGSTDTQYF. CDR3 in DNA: TGTGCCTCAAGCCGGGCTAGCGGGAGCACAGATACGCAGTATTTT.